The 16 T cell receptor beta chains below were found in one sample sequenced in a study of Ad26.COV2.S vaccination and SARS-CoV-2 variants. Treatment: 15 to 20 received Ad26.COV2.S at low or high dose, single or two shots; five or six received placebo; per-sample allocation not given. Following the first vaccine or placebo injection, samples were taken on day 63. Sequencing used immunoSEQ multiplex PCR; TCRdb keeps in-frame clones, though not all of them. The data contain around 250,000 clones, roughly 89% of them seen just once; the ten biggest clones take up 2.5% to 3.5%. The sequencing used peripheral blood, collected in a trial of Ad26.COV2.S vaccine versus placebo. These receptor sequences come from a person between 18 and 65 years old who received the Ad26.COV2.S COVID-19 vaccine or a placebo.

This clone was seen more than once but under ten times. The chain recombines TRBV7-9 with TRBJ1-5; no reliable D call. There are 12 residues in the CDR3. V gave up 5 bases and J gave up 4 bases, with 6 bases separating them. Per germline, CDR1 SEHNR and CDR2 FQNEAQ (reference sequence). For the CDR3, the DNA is TGTGCCAGCAGCACTGGTAATCAGCCCCAGCATTTT. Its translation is CASSTGNQPQHF.

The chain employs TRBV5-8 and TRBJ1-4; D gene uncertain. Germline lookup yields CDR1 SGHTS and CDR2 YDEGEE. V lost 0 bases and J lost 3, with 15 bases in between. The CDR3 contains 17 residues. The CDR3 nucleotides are TGTGCCAGCAGCTTGGGAGTGGGTCCCGGATCTAATGAAAAACTGTTTTTT. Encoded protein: CASSLGVGPGSNEKLFF.

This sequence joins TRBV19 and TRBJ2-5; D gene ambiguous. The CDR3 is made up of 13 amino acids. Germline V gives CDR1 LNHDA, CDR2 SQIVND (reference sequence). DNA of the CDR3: TGTGTCGTGGGTAATGGAGTCCAAGAGACCCAGTACTTC. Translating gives CVVGNGVQETQYF.

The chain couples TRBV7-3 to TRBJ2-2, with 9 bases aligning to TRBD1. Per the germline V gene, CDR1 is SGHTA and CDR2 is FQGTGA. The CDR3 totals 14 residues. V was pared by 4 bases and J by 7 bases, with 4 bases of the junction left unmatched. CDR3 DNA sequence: TGTGCCAGCAGCTCACAGGGGGCCGTCGGGGAGCTGTTTTTT. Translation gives CASSSQGAVGELFF.

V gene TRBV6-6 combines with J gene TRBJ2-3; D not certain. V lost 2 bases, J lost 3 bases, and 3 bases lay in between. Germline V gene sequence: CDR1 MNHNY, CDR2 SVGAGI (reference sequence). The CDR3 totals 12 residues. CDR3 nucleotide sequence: TGTGCCAGCAGTTACCGGACAGATACGCAGTATTTT. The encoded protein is CASSYRTDTQYF.

In DNA, the CDR3 is TGTGCCAGCAGCTTAGTCCAGGGGGCGGACACCATATATTTT. Protein product: CASSLVQGADTIYF. The J gene is TRBJ1-3, the V gene TRBV7-3, with 8 bases fitting TRBD1. V shed 2 bases and J 8 bases; nucleotides not matched to a gene: 5. Germline V gene sequence: CDR1 SGHTA, CDR2 FQGTGA. The CDR3 covers 14 residues.

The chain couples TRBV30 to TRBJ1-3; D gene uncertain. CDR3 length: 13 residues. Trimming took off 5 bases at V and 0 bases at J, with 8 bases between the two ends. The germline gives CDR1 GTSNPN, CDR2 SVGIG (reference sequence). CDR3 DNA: TGTGCCTGGGTAATTAACTCTGGAAACACCATATATTTT. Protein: CAWVINSGNTIYF.

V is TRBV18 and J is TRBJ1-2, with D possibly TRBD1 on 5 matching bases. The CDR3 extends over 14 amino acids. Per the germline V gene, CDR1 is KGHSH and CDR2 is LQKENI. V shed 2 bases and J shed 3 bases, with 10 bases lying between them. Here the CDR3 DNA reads TGTGCCAGCTCACCAGGGGCATTCGACTATGGCTACACCTTC. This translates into CASSPGAFDYGYTF.

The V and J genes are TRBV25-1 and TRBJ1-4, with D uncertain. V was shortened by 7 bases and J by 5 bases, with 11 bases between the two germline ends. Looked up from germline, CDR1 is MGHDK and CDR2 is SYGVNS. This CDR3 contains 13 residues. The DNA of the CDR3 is TGTGCCAGCAATCACCCGCCAAATGAAAAACTGTTTTTT. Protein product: CASNHPPNEKLFF.

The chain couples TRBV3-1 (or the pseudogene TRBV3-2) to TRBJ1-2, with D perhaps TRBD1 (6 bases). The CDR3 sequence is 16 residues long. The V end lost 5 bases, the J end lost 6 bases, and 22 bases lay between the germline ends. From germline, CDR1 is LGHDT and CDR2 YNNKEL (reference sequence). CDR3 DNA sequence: TGTGCCAGCAGCTACCAGGTACGGGGGGCGCTTCATGGCTACACCTTC. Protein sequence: CASSYQVRGALHGYTF.

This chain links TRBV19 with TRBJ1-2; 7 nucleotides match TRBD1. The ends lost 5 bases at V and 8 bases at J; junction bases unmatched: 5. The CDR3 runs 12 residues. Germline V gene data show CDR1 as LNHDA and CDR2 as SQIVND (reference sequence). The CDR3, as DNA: TGTGCCAGTAGTGCACAGGGGAACGGCTACACCTTC. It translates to CASSAQGNGYTF. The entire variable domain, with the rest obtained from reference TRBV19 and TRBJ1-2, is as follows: DGGITQSPKYLFRKEGQNVTLSCEQNLNHDAMYWYRQDPGQGLRLIYYSQIVNDFQKGDIAEGYSVSREKKESFPLTVTSAQKNPTAFYLCASSAQGNGYTFGSGTRLTVV.

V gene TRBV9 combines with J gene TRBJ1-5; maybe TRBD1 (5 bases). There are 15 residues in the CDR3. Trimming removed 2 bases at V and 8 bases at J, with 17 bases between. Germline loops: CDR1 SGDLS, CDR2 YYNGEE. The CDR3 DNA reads TGTGCCAGCAGCGTCCAGGGTACTTGGTGGGAGCCCCAGCATTTT. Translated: CASSVQGTWWEPQHF.

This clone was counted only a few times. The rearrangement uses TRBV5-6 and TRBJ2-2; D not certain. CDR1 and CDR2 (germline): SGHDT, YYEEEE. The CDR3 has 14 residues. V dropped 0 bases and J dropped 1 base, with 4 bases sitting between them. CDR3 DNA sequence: TGTGCCAGCAGCTTGGTGGGGAACACCGGGGAGCTGTTTTTT. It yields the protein CASSLVGNTGELFF. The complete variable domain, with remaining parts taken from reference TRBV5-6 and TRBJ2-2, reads DAGVTQSPTHLIKTRGQQVTLRCSPKSGHDTVSWYQQALGQGPQFIFQYYEEEERQRGNFPDRFSGHQFPNYSSELNVNALLLGDSALYLCASSLVGNTGELFFGEGSRLTVL.

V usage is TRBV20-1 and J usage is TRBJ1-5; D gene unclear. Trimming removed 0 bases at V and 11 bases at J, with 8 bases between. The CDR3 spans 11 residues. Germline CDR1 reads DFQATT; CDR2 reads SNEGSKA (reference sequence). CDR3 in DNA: TGCAGTGCTAGAGAGAAAGGGACCCAGCATTTT. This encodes CSAREKGTQHF.

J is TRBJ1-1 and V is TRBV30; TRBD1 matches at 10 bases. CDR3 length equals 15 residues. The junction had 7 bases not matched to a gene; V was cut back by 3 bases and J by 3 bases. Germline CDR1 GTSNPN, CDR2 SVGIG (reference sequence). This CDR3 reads CAWSPAGTGDTEAFF. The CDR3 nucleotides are TGTGCCTGGAGCCCCGCCGGGACAGGGGACACTGAAGCTTTCTTT.

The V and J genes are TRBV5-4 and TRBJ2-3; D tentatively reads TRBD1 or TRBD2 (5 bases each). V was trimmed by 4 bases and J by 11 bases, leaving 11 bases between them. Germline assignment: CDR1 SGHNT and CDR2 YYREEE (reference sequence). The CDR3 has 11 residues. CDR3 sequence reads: CASSGTRVQYF. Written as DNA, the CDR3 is TGTGCCAGCAGCGGGACGAGGGTGCAGTATTTT.